This record covers a single T cell receptor (beta chain). Roughly 10 milliliters was the volume of peripheral blood drawn from each donor. These data are taken from a study of blood T cells in healthy people across ages. Study in general: About one barcoded beta molecule per two T cells came from capture by template switching.

The length of the CDR3 is 13 residues. The germline CDR1 and CDR2 sequences are SEHNR and FQNEAQ (reference sequence). V was pared by 0 bases and J by 7 bases, with 9 bases between. The authors ran a second PCR of about 6 to 11 cycles using a sample-barcoded 5' primer and a J-beta primer mix. The template-switch adaptor was a 5' adaptor with 12 random nucleotides. It tagged each cDNA molecule. TCRdb ran MiXCR on the 5' RACE reads and lists one entry per CDR3 protein. The table has roughly 1 million distinct CDR3 sequences, 20% to 25% seen once. These same records also appear under a second study, on T cells of mothers and their children.

Input material: blood. The chain joins TRBV7-9 to TRBJ1-1; a weak D match, TRBD1 (5 bases). The TCR was taken from a girl aged 2 to 9 in good health. The CDR3 sequence: CASSLALGVEAFF. The CDR3 DNA is TGTGCCAGCAGCTTAGCCCTGGGGGTTGAAGCTTTCTTT.